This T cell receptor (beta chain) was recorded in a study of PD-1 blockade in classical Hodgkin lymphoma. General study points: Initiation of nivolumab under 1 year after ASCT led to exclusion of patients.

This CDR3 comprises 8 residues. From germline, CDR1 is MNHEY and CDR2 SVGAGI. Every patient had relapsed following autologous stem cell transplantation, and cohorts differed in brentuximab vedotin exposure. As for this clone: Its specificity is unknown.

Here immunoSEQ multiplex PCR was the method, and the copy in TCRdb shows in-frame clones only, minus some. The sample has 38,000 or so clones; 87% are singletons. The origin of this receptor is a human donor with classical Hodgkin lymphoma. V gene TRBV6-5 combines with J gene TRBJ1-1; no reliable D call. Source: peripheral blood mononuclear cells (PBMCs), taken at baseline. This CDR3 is CAVGEAFF. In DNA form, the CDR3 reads TGTGCGGTCGGTGAAGCTTTCTTT.